Here is one T cell receptor beta chain with its context. This sample was included in a study of blood T cell repertoires in COVID-19. As for the study in general: The origin of the acute and convalescent COVID-19 samples was the United States, Italy and Spain. T cells, B-cell-depleted T cells, or PBMCs provided the cDNA or gDNA that served as material.

Original data processing: Reference gene primer amplification in the assay estimated nucleated cell counts. Clones were sequenced by immunoSEQ multiplex PCR, and TCRdb holds only the in-frame ones, with some missing. That table furnishes V, J and clone size, whereas the DNA furnished D and trimming. Seen here are 95,000 to 150,000 clones, 78% observed once, and the top ten hold roughly 2%. CDR1 SGHVS and CDR2 FNYEAQ come from the germline V gene. The CDR3 is made up of 17 amino acids. V shed 2 bases and J 1 base; nucleotides not matched to a gene: 10. The chain couples TRBV7-6 to TRBJ1-1; 7 bases agree with TRBD1. The source material was peripheral blood. The origin of this receptor is a man in his 70s with acute or convalescent COVID-19. The CDR3 loop is CASSLREGGGRNTEAFF. DNA for the CDR3: TGTGCCAGCAGCTTAAGGGAAGGGGGCGGGCGGAACACTGAAGCTTTCTTT.